These 29 T cell receptor beta chains share one sample of origin, sequenced in a study of blood T cell repertoires in COVID-19. Produced via immunoSEQ multiplex PCR; TCRdb's table is partial and in-frame only. The table lists 150,000 or so clones, more than 85% of them singletons. The sample consisted of PBMCs or T cells enriched from blood (not recorded which). These TCRs come from a human donor with acute COVID-19. The donor label of this sample is uncertain.

The chain carries TRBV5-4 and TRBJ1-2; 7 bases align to TRBD1. This CDR3 has 14 residues. The V and J ends lost 1 base and 4 bases, in that order; junction bases with no gene match: 4. Germline lookup yields CDR1 SGHNT and CDR2 YYREEE (reference sequence). The CDR3 region is CASSLFDRAYGYTF. In nucleotides, the CDR3 is TGTGCCAGCAGCTTGTTCGACAGGGCCTATGGCTACACCTTC.

The rearrangement joins TRBV25-1 to TRBJ2-1; TRBD1 matches at 9 bases. This CDR3 spans 14 amino acids. The V segment lost 5 bases and the J segment 10 bases; nucleotides outside the gene matches: 9. Germline V gives CDR1 MGHDK, CDR2 SYGVNS. CDR3 nucleotide sequence: TGTGCCAGCAGTACCGGGACAGGGTTCGGCGAGCAGTTCTTC. It is translated as CASSTGTGFGEQFF.

The chain carries TRBV19 and TRBJ1-2; the D is unclear. Trimming left V 3 bases short and J 1 base short, with 9 bases between. The germline V gene has CDR1 LNHDA and CDR2 SQIVND (reference sequence). The CDR3 spans 14 residues. The CDR3 spells CASSMERGNYGYTF. DNA of the CDR3: TGTGCCAGTAGTATGGAGCGGGGTAACTATGGCTACACCTTC.

V gene TRBV12-3 or TRBV12-4 combines with J gene TRBJ1-1; D might be TRBD1 (5 bases). The CDR3 consists of 12 residues. V gave up 5 bases and J gave up 8 bases, with 12 bases separating them. The CDR3 here is CASSQPRGEAFF. CDR3 DNA sequence: TGTGCCAGCAGTCAACCCCGGGGGGAAGCTTTCTTT.

The chain joins TRBV7-8 to TRBJ1-1; D ambiguous. V lost 4 bases, J lost 0 bases, and 21 bases lay in between. The CDR3 length is 18 residues. Germline CDR1 SGHVS, CDR2 FQNEAQ. CDR3 DNA sequence: TGTGCCAGCAGCTCTCCATTGGGCAAAGTCGACATGAACACTGAAGCTTTCTTT. Protein: CASSSPLGKVDMNTEAFF. Supplemented by reference TRBV7-8 and TRBJ1-1, the full variable domain reads GAGVSQSPRYKVAKRGQDVALRCDPISGHVSLFWYQQALGQGPEFLTYFQNEAQLDKSGLPSDRFFAERPEGSVSTLKIQRTQQEDSAVYLCASSSPLGKVDMNTEAFFGQGTRLTVV.

The J gene is TRBJ1-1, the V gene TRBV29-1, with D perhaps TRBD1 (5 bases). Germline CDR1 SQVTM, CDR2 ANQGSEA. The length of the CDR3 is 11 residues. Trimming shortened V by 6 bases and J by 1 base, and 6 bases separated the two germline ends. The CDR3 is CSVDRNTEAFF. DNA of the CDR3: TGCAGCGTCGACAGGAACACTGAAGCTTTCTTT.

Worth noting for this clone: The junction departs from the called germline gene at one end, perhaps through a read error. The V and J genes are TRBV12-3 or TRBV12-4 and TRBJ1-2; D possibly corresponds to TRBD1 (6 bases). This CDR3 has 12 residues. CDR3 DNA: TGTGCCAGCAGCCTAGGGGGGGTCACGGTTGACTTC. Protein sequence: CASSLGGVTVDF.

The gene calls are TRBV5-1 and TRBJ1-3; 7 nucleotides line up with TRBD1. The CDR3 is 14 amino acids. From germline, CDR1 is SGHRS and CDR2 YFSETQ. V dropped 4 bases and J dropped 3; count of bases not matched to a gene: 4. CDR3 in amino acids: CASSAGGFGNTIYF. In DNA, the CDR3 is TGCGCCAGCAGCGCAGGGGGTTTTGGAAACACCATATATTTT. Supplemented by reference TRBV5-1 and TRBJ1-3, the full variable domain reads KAGVTQTPRYLIKTRGQQVTLSCSPISGHRSVSWYQQTPGQGLQFLFEYFSETQRNKGNFPGRFSGRQFSNSRSEMNVSTLELGDSALYLCASSAGGFGNTIYFGEGSWLTVV.

The CDR3 loop is CASSPGGKYQPQHF. The DNA of the CDR3 is TGTGCCAGCAGCCCCGGGGGGAAGTATCAGCCCCAGCATTTT. V usage is TRBV6-5 and J usage is TRBJ1-5, with D tentatively TRBD1 (5 bases). CDR1 and CDR2 from the germline V gene are MNHEY and SVGAGI. This CDR3 is built from 14 residues. The V gene lost 6 bases and the J gene lost 5 bases, with 14 bases spanning the gap.

J is TRBJ1-2 and V is TRBV24-1, with no clear D. Trimming removed 4 bases from V and 6 bases from J, with 14 bases in between. The CDR3 is 14 amino acids. Germline CDR1 and CDR2: KGHDR and SFDVKD. The CDR3 sequence: CATSDSGRAHGYTF. Written as DNA, the CDR3 is TGTGCCACCAGTGACTCTGGGAGAGCCCATGGCTACACCTTC.

This clone was seen a few times. The CDR3 is CASSSLRGLGYGYTF. DNA for the CDR3: TGCGCCAGCAGCTCCCTCAGGGGGCTAGGCTATGGCTACACCTTC. The V and J genes are TRBV5-1 and TRBJ1-2; 8 bases fit TRBD1. The germline CDR1 and CDR2 sequences are SGHRS and YFSETQ. V trimming: 3 bases; J trimming: 4 bases; junction bases outside the gene matches: 8. The CDR3 runs 15 residues. The whole variable domain, remainder taken from reference TRBV5-1 and TRBJ1-2, is KAGVTQTPRYLIKTRGQQVTLSCSPISGHRSVSWYQQTPGQGLQFLFEYFSETQRNKGNFPGRFSGRQFSNSRSEMNVSTLELGDSALYLCASSSLRGLGYGYTFGSGTRLTVV.

This clone was recorded once. The chain has TRBV9 and TRBJ1-2, with D perhaps matching TRBD1 (5 bases). Trimming pared 4 bases from V and 8 bases from J, leaving 12 bases between. Per germline, CDR1 SGDLS and CDR2 YYNGEE. The CDR3 is 12 amino acids. CDR3 nucleotides: TGTGCCAGCAGCCCTTGGGGGGGAGGCTACACCTTC. It is translated as CASSPWGGGYTF. Full variable domain (outside the CDR3, taken from reference TRBV9 and TRBJ1-2): DSGVTQTPKHLITATGQRVTLRCSPRSGDLSVYWYQQSLDQGLQFLIQYYNGEERAKGNILERFSAQQFPDLHSELNLSSLELGDSALYFCASSPWGGGYTFGSGTRLTVV.

This clone was detected only a few times. The chain uses TRBV30 and TRBJ1-1; weak D call: TRBD1 (6 bases). This CDR3 is 13 amino acids long. Germline loops: CDR1 GTSNPN, CDR2 SVGIG (reference sequence). V shed 2 bases and J shed 3 bases, with 10 bases lying between them. The CDR3 bases are TGTGCCTGGAGTACAGGGTGGGACACTGAAGCTTTCTTT. This translates into CAWSTGWDTEAFF.

The genes are TRBV28 and TRBJ2-2; TRBD1 agrees at 11 bases. V shed 1 base, J shed 5 bases, and the junction held 3 bases outside the gene matches. This CDR3 comprises 16 residues. CDR1 and CDR2 from the germline V gene are MDHEN and SYDVKM. This CDR3 is CASSLFGQGATGELFF. The CDR3 nucleotides read TGTGCCAGCAGTTTATTCGGACAGGGGGCGACCGGGGAGCTGTTTTTT.

The chain links TRBV5-5 to TRBJ1-1; D is ambiguous. The CDR3 consists of 14 residues. V was shortened by 0 bases and J by 2 bases, with 8 bases between the two germline ends. The germline gives CDR1 SGHKS, CDR2 YYEKEE (reference sequence). In DNA, the CDR3 is TGTGCCAGCAGCTTGGCCGGGTCAAACACTGAAGCTTTCTTT. Its protein product is CASSLAGSNTEAFF.

The V call is TRBV5-5, the J call TRBJ1-1; no clear D gene. The CDR3 is 13 amino acids. CDR1 and CDR2 from the germline V gene are SGHKS and YYEKEE (reference sequence). Trimming took 2 bases from V and 8 from J, leaving 13 bases between them. CDR3 nucleotide sequence: TGTGCCAGCAGCTTCAGTTCCGGAGGGGAAGCTTTCTTT. It specifies CASSFSSGGEAFF.

The chain uses TRBV15 and TRBJ2-5, with D maybe TRBD1 (5 bases). Trimming pared 5 bases from V and 9 bases from J, leaving 19 bases between. The CDR3 runs to 14 residues. Germline loops: CDR1 LNHNV, CDR2 YYDKDF (reference sequence). CDR3 sequence reads: CATSGRGHLRAQYF. CDR3 coding DNA: TGTGCCACCAGCGGTAGAGGACACTTGCGTGCCCAGTACTTC.

The chain couples TRBV7-2 to TRBJ2-7; 10 bases map to TRBD2. Per germline, CDR1 SGHTA and CDR2 FQGNSA. This CDR3 region has 16 residues. V gave up 3 bases and J gave up 6 bases; unmatched junction bases: 11. The CDR3 DNA reads TGTGCCAGCAGCTTCTCTAGCGGGGGTTTTACCAGCGAGCAGTACTTC. It encodes CASSFSSGGFTSEQYF.

The chain links TRBV5-6 to TRBJ1-2; D not resolved. The length of the CDR3 is 15 residues. V dropped 2 bases and J dropped 4 bases, with 15 bases sitting between them. The germline V gene has CDR1 SGHDT and CDR2 YYEEEE. CDR3 in amino acids: CASSLNSAGGYGYTF. As DNA, the CDR3 is TGTGCCAGCAGCTTAAATTCCGCAGGAGGCTATGGCTACACCTTC.

CDR3 amino acids: CASSQQGTNTGELFF. The CDR3 nucleotides read TGTGCCAGTAGCCAACAGGGGACGAACACCGGGGAGCTGTTTTTT. This chain joins TRBV19 and TRBJ2-2; 7 nucleotides line up with TRBD1. V lost 6 bases, J lost 0 bases, and 4 bases stayed unmatched. This CDR3 comprises 15 residues. Germline loops: CDR1 LNHDA, CDR2 SQIVND (reference sequence).

The rearrangement links TRBV9 to TRBJ2-1, with 11 bases lining up with TRBD2. This CDR3 region has 16 residues. Germline CDR1 is SGDLS and CDR2 is YYNGEE. V trimming: 2 bases; J trimming: 5 bases; junction bases outside the gene matches: 6. The CDR3 DNA sequence: TGTGCCAGCAGCGTGGGGTTAGCGGGGGGGCACAATGAGCAGTTCTTC. Translated: CASSVGLAGGHNEQFF.

Only one count was recorded for this clone. CDR3 DNA sequence: TGTGCCAGCAGCTTGGGGGGGACAGGGGTTTCACCCCTCCACTTT. It is translated as CASSLGGTGVSPLHF. The V and J genes are TRBV7-2 and TRBJ1-6, with 10 bases aligning to TRBD1. After removal of 3 bases from V and 9 bases from J, the junction contained 5 bases not matched to a gene. The CDR3 is 15 amino acids. The germline V gene has CDR1 SGHTA and CDR2 FQGNSA.

The chain carries TRBV4-2 and TRBJ2-5; 7 bases are a match to TRBD2. CDR1 and CDR2 from the germline V gene are LGHNA and YNFKEQ. The CDR3 totals 15 residues. Trimming at V came to 4 bases and at J to 5 bases, leaving 10 bases not matched to a gene. The CDR3 loop reads CASSPLERGEETQYF. The CDR3 DNA reads TGTGCCAGCAGCCCCCTCGAGCGGGGTGAGGAGACCCAGTACTTC.

This chain joins TRBV6-1 and TRBJ1-2, with 8 bases identical to TRBD1. CDR3 length: 15 residues. From germline, CDR1 is MNHNS and CDR2 SASEGT. Losses at the gene ends were 3 bases for V and 7 bases for J; bases not matched to a gene: 10. DNA of the CDR3: TGTGCCAGCAGTGAGGCCAGGGGGCTCTCAACTGGCTACACCTTC. Translating it yields CASSEARGLSTGYTF.

The chain combines TRBV19 with TRBJ2-5; 8 bases agree with TRBD1. The germline V gene has CDR1 LNHDA and CDR2 SQIVND (reference sequence). The CDR3 extends over 15 amino acids. V gave up 3 bases and J gave up 2 bases; unmatched junction bases: 5. Here the CDR3 DNA reads TGTGCCAGTAGTATCCAGGGGGCCAGACAAGAGACCCAGTACTTC. Its protein product is CASSIQGARQETQYF.

The chain has TRBV5-1 and TRBJ1-4; the match to TRBD1 covers 8 bases. The CDR3 sequence is 17 residues long. The germline CDR1 and CDR2 sequences are SGHRS and YFSETQ. The V gene end was trimmed by 0 bases and the J gene end by 8 bases; junction bases not matched to a gene: 12. CDR3 sequence: CASSLGRSGQAIEKLFF. In DNA, the CDR3 is TGCGCCAGCAGCTTGGGGAGGTCGGGACAGGCCATCGAAAAACTGTTTTTT. The variable domain in full, with the rest retrieved from reference TRBV5-1 and TRBJ1-4, is KAGVTQTPRYLIKTRGQQVTLSCSPISGHRSVSWYQQTPGQGLQFLFEYFSETQRNKGNFPGRFSGRQFSNSRSEMNVSTLELGDSALYLCASSLGRSGQAIEKLFFGSGTQLSVL.

The chain employs TRBV3-1 (or the pseudogene TRBV3-2) and TRBJ2-7; 8 nucleotides agree with TRBD1. The CDR3 consists of 14 residues. Germline CDR1 is LGHDT and CDR2 is YNNKEL (reference sequence). J gave up 6 bases and V 2 bases, and 6 bases lay outside the gene matches. For the CDR3, the DNA is TGTGCCAGCAGCCAACAGGGGGCTGACGTCGAGCAGTACTTC. Residues: CASSQQGADVEQYF.

The V gene is TRBV24-1, the J gene TRBJ2-2, with 7 bases identical to TRBD1. V lost 9 bases and J lost 5; bases outside the gene matches: 11. This CDR3 spans 15 amino acids. Germline CDR1 KGHDR, CDR2 SFDVKD. CDR3 sequence: CATGGQIEETGELFF. The CDR3 region has the DNA TGTGCCACCGGGGGACAGATAGAAGAAACCGGGGAGCTGTTTTTT.

The V call is TRBV4-1, the J call TRBJ2-7; 7 bases map to TRBD2. With V trimmed by 0 bases and J by 6 bases, 2 bases remained unmatched. Germline loops: CDR1 MGHRA, CDR2 YSYEKL. The CDR3 extends over 13 amino acids. The CDR3 sequence is CASSQDWEGEQYF. CDR3 DNA: TGCGCCAGCAGCCAAGATTGGGAGGGCGAGCAGTACTTC.